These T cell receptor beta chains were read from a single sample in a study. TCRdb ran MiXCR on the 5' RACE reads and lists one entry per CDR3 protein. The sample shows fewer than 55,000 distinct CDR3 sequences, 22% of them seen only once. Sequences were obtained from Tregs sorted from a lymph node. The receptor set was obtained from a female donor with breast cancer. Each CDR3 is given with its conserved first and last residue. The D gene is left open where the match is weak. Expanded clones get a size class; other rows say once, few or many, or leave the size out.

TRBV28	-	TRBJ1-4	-	CAIQKGATNEKLFF	TGTGCCATCCAAAAAGGGGCAACTAATGAAAAACTGTTTTTT
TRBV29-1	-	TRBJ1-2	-	CSVRDTYGYTF	TGCAGCGTGCGGGACACCTATGGCTACACCTTC
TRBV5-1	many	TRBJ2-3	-	CASSSNQADTQYF	TGCGCCAGCAGCTCGAACCAGGCAGATACGCAGTATTTT
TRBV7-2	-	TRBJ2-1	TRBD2	CASSLGSGRTSSYNEQFF	TGTGCCAGCAGCTTAGGGTCGGGGCGGACTAGCTCCTACAATGAGCAGTTCTTC
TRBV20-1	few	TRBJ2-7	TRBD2	CSAASTSGSYEQYF	TGCAGTGCCGCTAGTACTAGCGGGAGCTACGAGCAGTACTTC
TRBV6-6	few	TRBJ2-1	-	CASSSSGSYNEQFF	TGTGCCAGCAGTTCAAGCGGCTCCTACAATGAGCAGTTCTTC
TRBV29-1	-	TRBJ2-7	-	CSVEDPKATNEQYF	TGCAGCGTTGAAGATCCTAAAGCTACGAACGAGCAGTACTTC
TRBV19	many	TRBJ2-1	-	CASSIEGSSYNEQFF	TGTGCCAGTAGTATAGAAGGGAGCTCCTACAATGAGCAGTTCTTC
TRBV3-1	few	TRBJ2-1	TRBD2	CASSVNPGLAVYNEQFF	TGTGCCAGCAGCGTAAACCCGGGACTAGCGGTATACAATGAGCAGTTCTTC
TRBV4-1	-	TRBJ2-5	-	CASSPGPRVETQYF	TGCGCCAGCAGCCCCGGTCCCAGGGTGGAGACCCAGTACTTC
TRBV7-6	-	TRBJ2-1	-	CASSLIGRAVDEQFF	TGTGCCAGCAGCTTAATAGGCAGGGCCGTTGATGAGCAGTTCTTC
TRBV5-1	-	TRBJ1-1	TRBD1	CASSLVPGQLNTEAFF	TGCGCCAGCAGCTTGGTCCCGGGACAGTTGAACACTGAAGCTTTCTTT
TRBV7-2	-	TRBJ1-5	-	CASSSGTRESQPQHF	TGTGCCAGCAGCTCCGGGACAAGGGAAAGTCAGCCCCAGCATTTT
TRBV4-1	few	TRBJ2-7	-	CASSQVVPDEQYF	TGCGCCAGCAGCCAAGTAGTGCCGGACGAGCAGTACTTC
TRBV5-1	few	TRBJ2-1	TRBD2	CASSLVLANSYNEQFF	TGCGCCAGCAGCTTGGTACTAGCGAACTCCTACAATGAGCAGTTCTTC
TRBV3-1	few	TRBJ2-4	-	CASSQDGWGTIQYF	TGTGCCAGCAGCCAAGACGGTTGGGGGACCATTCAGTACTTC
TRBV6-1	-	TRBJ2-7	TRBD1	CASSKATGGAYEQYF	TGTGCCAGCTCCAAAGCGACAGGGGGCGCTTACGAGCAGTACTTC
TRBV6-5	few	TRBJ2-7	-	CASSYSYPDRPTSYEQYF	TGTGCCAGCAGTTACTCGTATCCCGACCGGCCCACCTCCTACGAGCAGTACTTC
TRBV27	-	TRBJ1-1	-	CASSLSPGSVLEAFF	TGTGCCAGCAGTTTAAGCCCCGGTAGTGTCCTTGAAGCTTTCTTT
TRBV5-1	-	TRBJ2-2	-	CASSLALESTGELFF	TGCGCCAGCAGCTTGGCACTAGAGTCGACCGGGGAGCTGTTTTTT
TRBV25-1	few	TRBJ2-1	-	CASSWGSYNEQFF	TGTGCCAGCAGTTGGGGCTCCTACAATGAGCAGTTCTTC
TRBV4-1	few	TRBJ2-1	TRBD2	CASSQGSGGARNEQFF	TGCGCCAGCAGCCAAGGTAGCGGGGGGGCCCGGAATGAGCAGTTCTTC
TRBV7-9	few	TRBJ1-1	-	CASYRGGNTEAFF	TGTGCCAGTTACCGCGGCGGAAACACTGAAGCTTTCTTT
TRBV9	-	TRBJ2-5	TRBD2	CARSSELAGGLETQYF	TGTGCCAGAAGCTCCGAACTAGCGGGAGGTTTGGAGACCCAGTACTTC
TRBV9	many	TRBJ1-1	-	CASSVGRTTENTEAFF	TGTGCCAGCAGCGTAGGCCGCACGACAGAGAACACTGAAGCTTTCTTT
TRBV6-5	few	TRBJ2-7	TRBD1	CASSFTGDEQYF	TGTGCCAGCAGTTTCACAGGGGACGAGCAGTACTTC
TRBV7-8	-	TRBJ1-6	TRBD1	CASSPDRGAPIDNSPLHF	TGTGCCAGCAGCCCGGACAGGGGAGCCCCTATTGATAATTCACCCCTCCACTTT
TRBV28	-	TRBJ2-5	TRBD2	CASGRLGPGGRGQETQYF	TGTGCCAGCGGCCGCCTGGGTCCGGGGGGGCGAGGGCAAGAGACCCAGTACTTC
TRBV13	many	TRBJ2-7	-	CASSFGVDATYEQYF	TGTGCCAGCAGCTTCGGTGTAGACGCAACCTACGAGCAGTACTTC
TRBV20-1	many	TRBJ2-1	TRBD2	CSARGLADSYNEQFF	TGCAGTGCTAGGGGACTAGCTGATTCCTACAATGAGCAGTTCTTC
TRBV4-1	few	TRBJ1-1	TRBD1	CTSSPGGGRTEAFF	TGCACCAGCAGCCCAGGGGGGGGGAGGACTGAAGCTTTCTTT
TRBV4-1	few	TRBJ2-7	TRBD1	CASSPLPQGQGFYEQYF	TGCGCCAGCAGCCCGCTACCCCAGGGACAGGGATTCTACGAGCAGTACTTC
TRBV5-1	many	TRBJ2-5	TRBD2	CASSTGTSGYQETQYF	TGCGCCAGCAGCACCGGGACTAGCGGGTACCAAGAGACCCAGTACTTC
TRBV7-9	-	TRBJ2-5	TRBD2	CATDRSGTSGGGETQYF	TGTGCCACCGACAGGTCCGGGACTAGCGGGGGAGGAGAGACCCAGTACTTC
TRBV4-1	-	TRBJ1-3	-	CASSQPPTGTSGNTIYF	TGCGCCAGCAGCCAACCCCCAACAGGTACCTCTGGAAACACCATATATTTT
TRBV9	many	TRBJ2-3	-	CASSAYGGSTDTQYF	TGTGCCAGCAGCGCATATGGGGGGAGCACAGATACGCAGTATTTT
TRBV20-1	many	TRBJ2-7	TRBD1	CSATTDREGIGQYF	TGCAGTGCTACCACGGACAGGGAAGGTATTGGGCAGTACTTC
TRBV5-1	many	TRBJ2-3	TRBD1	CASSFGTGSTDTQYF	TGCGCCAGCAGTTTCGGGACAGGAAGCACAGATACGCAGTATTTT
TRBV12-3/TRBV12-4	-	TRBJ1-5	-	CASSLGASGNQPQHF	TGTGCCAGCAGTTTAGGGGCCTCGGGCAATCAGCCCCAGCATTTT
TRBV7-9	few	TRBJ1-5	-	CASSLGGELGNQPQHF	TGTGCCAGCAGCTTAGGAGGGGAACTCGGCAATCAGCCCCAGCATTTT
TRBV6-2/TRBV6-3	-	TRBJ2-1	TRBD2	CASSPPAGPLYNEQFF	TGTGCCAGCAGTCCTCCAGCGGGGCCCCTCTACAATGAGCAGTTCTTC
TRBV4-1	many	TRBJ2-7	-	CASSQVAGLSYEQYF	TGCGCCAGCAGCCAAGTCGCCGGACTAAGCTACGAGCAGTACTTC
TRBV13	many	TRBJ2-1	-	CASSLVGASEQFF	TGTGCCAGCAGCTTGGTAGGGGCCTCCGAGCAGTTCTTC
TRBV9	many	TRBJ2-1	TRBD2	CASSTSGRAYNEQFF	TGTGCCAGCAGTACTAGCGGGAGGGCCTACAATGAGCAGTTCTTC
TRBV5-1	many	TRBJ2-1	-	CASSDRHYNEQFF	TGCGCCAGCAGCGACCGACACTACAATGAGCAGTTCTTC
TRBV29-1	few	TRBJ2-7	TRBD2	CSVRPYSGDEQYF	TGCAGCGTTAGACCCTATAGCGGGGACGAGCAGTACTTC
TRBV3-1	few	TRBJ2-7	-	CASGQGELEQYF	TGTGCCAGCGGCCAAGGGGAGCTCGAGCAGTACTTC
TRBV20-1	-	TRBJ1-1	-	CSAPRALNTEAFF	TGCAGTGCCCCCCGGGCTCTGAACACTGAAGCTTTCTTT
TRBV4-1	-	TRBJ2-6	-	CASSQGTGANGLTF	TGCGCCAGCAGCCAGGGGACTGGGGCCAACGGCCTGACTTTC
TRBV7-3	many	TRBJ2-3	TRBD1	CASRLDRGDTQYF	TGTGCCAGCAGATTGGACAGGGGAGATACGCAGTATTTT
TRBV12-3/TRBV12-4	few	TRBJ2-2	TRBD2	CASSFFLAGGELFF	TGTGCCAGCAGTTTTTTCCTAGCGGGCGGGGAGCTGTTTTTT
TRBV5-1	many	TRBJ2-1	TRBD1	CASSPTGTGHNEQFF	TGCGCCAGCAGCCCGACCGGGACAGGGCACAATGAGCAGTTCTTC
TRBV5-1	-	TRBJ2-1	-	CASRLTSPNANEQFF	TGCGCCAGCCGCTTGACTAGTCCTAACGCCAATGAGCAGTTCTTC
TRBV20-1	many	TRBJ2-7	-	CSANFGEQYF	TGCAGTGCGAACTTTGGCGAGCAGTACTTC
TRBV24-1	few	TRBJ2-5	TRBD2	CATSDWGSGGQETQYF	TGTGCCACCAGTGATTGGGGGAGCGGGGGCCAAGAGACCCAGTACTTC
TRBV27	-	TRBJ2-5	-	CASSLNLEGTQYF	TGTGCCAGCAGTTTAAATCTGGAGGGGACCCAGTACTTC
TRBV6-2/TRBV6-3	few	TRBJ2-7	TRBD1	CASSSLPTGVIYEQYF	TGTGCCAGCAGTTCCCTCCCGACAGGGGTGATCTACGAGCAGTACTTC
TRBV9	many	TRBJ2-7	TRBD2	CASSVGGLDLSEQYF	TGTGCCAGCAGCGTAGGAGGACTAGATTTGAGTGAGCAGTACTTC
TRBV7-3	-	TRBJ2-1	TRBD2	CASSLKNRLAGENNEQFF	TGTGCCAGCAGCCTGAAAAACCGACTAGCGGGAGAGAACAATGAGCAGTTCTTC